This record concerns one T cell receptor (beta chain) sequence. The source of the sample is a study of T cell changes during pregnancy in multiple sclerosis. The V end lost 1 base, the J end lost 0 bases, and 6 bases lay between the germline ends. The CDR3 is made up of 14 amino acids. Germline assignment: CDR1 SGHTA and CDR2 FQGTGA. Repertoires were generated with immunoSEQ multiplex PCR, while TCRdb's copy carries only in-frame clones and drops some. Among 93,000 or so clones listed, 92% were seen once. The chain recombines TRBV7-3 with TRBJ1-1; D is uncertain. This sequence originates from a female donor with multiple sclerosis, enrolled in a pregnancy study. Sample: peripheral blood, taken after pregnancy. The CDR3 sequence: CASSLNSMNTEAFF. CDR3 in DNA: TGTGCCAGCAGCTTAAACAGCATGAACACTGAAGCTTTCTTT.